Presented here are 28 T cell receptor beta chains from one specimen sequenced in a study of cytomegalovirus exposure and HLA in healthy donors. Primers for the PCR totalled 60 Vbeta and 13 Jbeta. The method was immunoSEQ multiplex PCR; TCRdb's version includes in-frame clones alone and lacks a portion of them. This repertoire includes under 90,000 clones. The sample consisted of PBMCs. Receptors were obtained from a female donor in good health and CMV-seropositive.

The rearrangement joins TRBV19 to TRBJ2-7, with D possibly matching TRBD1 (6 bases). V lost 8 bases, J lost 7 bases, and 18 bases lay in between. CDR1 LNHDA and CDR2 SQIVND come from the germline V gene (reference sequence). The CDR3 consists of 13 residues. DNA for the CDR3: TGTGCCAGTTCAAGGCAGGGGATAGTAGAGCAGTACTTC. Residues: CASSRQGIVEQYF.

The genes are TRBV5-5 and TRBJ1-1; D gene unclear. This CDR3 is 15 amino acids long. The germline V gene encodes CDR1 SGHKS and CDR2 YYEKEE (reference sequence). V gave up 0 bases and J gave up 1 base, with 10 bases separating them. In DNA, the CDR3 is TGTGCCAGCAGCTTGGATCCGTCCCCGAACACTGAAGCTTTCTTT. Translated: CASSLDPSPNTEAFF.

The gene calls are TRBV5-1 and TRBJ2-5; TRBD2 is a possible D gene (6 bases). The V and J ends lost 5 bases and 5 bases respectively, with 16 bases between them. The CDR3 totals 14 residues. Germline-derived CDR1 and CDR2 are SGHRS and YFSETQ. The CDR3 DNA follows: TGCGCCAGCAGTCGGGACTTAACTTTTGAGACCCAGTACTTC. It encodes CASSRDLTFETQYF.

The chain recombines TRBV28 with TRBJ1-1; no reliable D call. The ends were cut back, 2 bases at V and 1 base at J, with 5 bases in the middle. The length of the CDR3 is 13 residues. Germline lookup yields CDR1 MDHEN and CDR2 SYDVKM. The CDR3 sequence: CASSLPRNTEAFF. The CDR3 DNA reads as TGTGCCAGCAGTTTACCCAGGAACACTGAAGCTTTCTTT.

The gene calls are TRBV7-2 and TRBJ2-7; no definite D call. Per the germline V gene, CDR1 is SGHTA and CDR2 is FQGNSA. Trimming shortened V by 4 bases and J by 0 bases, and 13 bases separated the two germline ends. The CDR3 is 15 residues long. The CDR3 loop reads CASSSYLRSSYEQYF. CDR3 DNA sequence: TGTGCCAGCAGCTCCTACCTAAGGAGCTCCTACGAGCAGTACTTC. Supplemented by reference TRBV7-2 and TRBJ2-7, the full variable domain reads GAGVSQSPSNKVTEKGKDVELRCDPISGHTALYWYRQSLGQGLEFLIYFQGNSAPDKSGLPSDRFSAERTGGSVSTLTIQRTQQEDSAVYLCASSSYLRSSYEQYFGPGTRLTVT.

The rearrangement uses TRBV10-2 and TRBJ1-2, with 10 bases fitting TRBD1. The CDR3 runs 12 residues. Trimming cost V 7 bases and J 8 bases; bases outside gene matches: 4. Germline V gives CDR1 WSHSY, CDR2 SAAADI. CDR3 in amino acids: CASTGQGQGYTF. The CDR3, as DNA: TGCGCCAGCACGGGACAGGGGCAAGGCTACACCTTC.

This CDR3 reads CASRGTGLGYGYTF. The CDR3 DNA reads as TGTGCCAGTAGAGGGACTGGTTTAGGCTATGGCTACACCTTC. This chain links TRBV19 with TRBJ1-2; tentative D call: TRBD1 (5 bases). V was shortened by 6 bases and J by 4 bases, with 15 bases between the two germline ends. Germline lookup yields CDR1 LNHDA and CDR2 SQIVND (reference sequence). This CDR3 region has 14 residues.

The rearrangement joins TRBV5-1 to TRBJ1-2; D is ambiguous. The V gene lost 0 bases and the J gene lost 6 bases, with 18 bases spanning the gap. Germline V CDR1 and CDR2: SGHRS, YFSETQ. There are 16 residues in the CDR3. The CDR3 nucleotides are TGCGCCAGCAGCTTGGAGGCAGGAGGAAAGGATAATGGCTACACCTTC. Protein: CASSLEAGGKDNGYTF.

The V call is TRBV2, the J call TRBJ2-1; D is perhaps TRBD1 (5 bases). Per germline, CDR1 SNHLY and CDR2 FYNNEI. The V gene lost 7 bases and the J gene lost 6 bases, with 13 bases spanning the gap. This CDR3 spans 13 amino acids. CDR3 protein: CASMMGLANEQFF. CDR3 nucleotide sequence: TGTGCCAGCATGATGGGGCTGGCCAATGAGCAGTTCTTC.

The chain recombines TRBV27 with TRBJ2-7, with D perhaps matching TRBD1 (6 bases). V lost 5 bases to trimming and J lost 4 bases, with 15 bases between them. The germline V gene has CDR1 MNHEY and CDR2 SMNVEV (reference sequence). The CDR3 spans 14 residues. As DNA, the CDR3 is TGTGCCAGCAGTGAAACAGGGTGGGGTTACGAGCAGTACTTC. It specifies CASSETGWGYEQYF.

The chain combines TRBV19 with TRBJ2-7, with D possibly matching TRBD1 (5 bases). Germline V gene sequence: CDR1 LNHDA, CDR2 SQIVND (reference sequence). Trimming took off 5 bases at V and 9 bases at J, with 23 bases between the two ends. The CDR3 has 15 residues. The CDR3 nucleotides read TGTGCCAGTAGTGGTCGCAGGGATCCTACGAAGGTGCAGTACTTC. The encoded protein is CASSGRRDPTKVQYF.

This chain uses TRBV9 with TRBJ2-2; D may be TRBD1 (5 bases). V was trimmed by 1 base and J by 0 bases, leaving 10 bases between them. Germline V gene sequence: CDR1 SGDLS, CDR2 YYNGEE. CDR3 size: 16 residues. CDR3 nucleotides: TGTGCCAGCAGCGTAAGGGGTACCACGAACACCGGGGAGCTGTTTTTT. Amino acids: CASSVRGTTNTGELFF.

This chain links TRBV15 with TRBJ2-5; 12 nucleotides align to TRBD2. The J call could be wrong; TRBJ2-7 is a better fit for the DNA end. This CDR3 is built from 17 residues. The germline V gene has CDR1 LNHNV and CDR2 YYDKDF (reference sequence). The CDR3 DNA sequence: TGTGCCACCAGCAGAAGGATGACTAGCGGGAGCCTGTACGAGCAGTACTTC. It encodes CATSRRMTSGSLYEQYF.

V is TRBV6-1 and J is TRBJ2-1; weak D call: TRBD1 (7 bases). The germline CDR1 and CDR2 sequences are MNHNS and SASEGT. The CDR3 covers 14 residues. V was pared by 8 bases and J by 9 bases, with 20 bases between. The CDR3 nucleotides are TGTGCCAGCCAACCAGAGGAGGGGGCCCTTGAGCAGTTCTTC. Translated: CASQPEEGALEQFF.

The chain uses TRBV7-2 and TRBJ2-5, with D perhaps matching TRBD1 (5 bases). CDR3 length: 15 amino acids. V lost 3 bases, J lost 5 bases, and 16 bases lay in between. Germline lookup yields CDR1 SGHTA and CDR2 FQGNSA. The CDR3 region has the DNA TGTGCCAGCAGCTTCGCCCCTGGGGCCTTGGAGACCCAGTACTTC. Amino acids: CASSFAPGALETQYF. Based on the CDR3 plus reference TRBV7-2 and TRBJ2-5, the full variable domain is GAGVSQSPSNKVTEKGKDVELRCDPISGHTALYWYRQSLGQGLEFLIYFQGNSAPDKSGLPSDRFSAERTGGSVSTLTIQRTQQEDSAVYLCASSFAPGALETQYFGPGTRLLVL.

This chain connects TRBV28 to TRBJ1-2, with a weak D call TRBD1 (5 bases). The germline V and J ends were trimmed by 6 bases and 5 bases, with 13 bases remaining between them. Germline CDR1 and CDR2: MDHEN and SYDVKM. This CDR3 has 13 residues. The CDR3 bases are TGTGCCAGCAGCCCAAGCGGGGGATATGGCTACACCTTC. Its translation is CASSPSGGYGYTF.

The V and J genes are TRBV27 and TRBJ2-5, with D uncertain. V was cut by 5 bases and J by 0 bases, with 10 bases left in between. The CDR3 runs to 14 residues. Germline CDR1 MNHEY, CDR2 SMNVEV (reference sequence). For the CDR3, the DNA is TGTGCCAGCAGTCCCCTTCGGTACCAAGAGACCCAGTACTTC. Its translation is CASSPLRYQETQYF.

V is TRBV18 and J is TRBJ2-1; TRBD2 aligns across 13 bases. This CDR3 is built from 15 residues. Per germline, CDR1 KGHSH and CDR2 LQKENI. The ends lost 3 bases at V and 7 bases at J; junction bases unmatched: 3. The CDR3 loop reads CASSPRTSGSNEQFF. The CDR3 nucleotides are TGTGCCAGCTCACCGCGGACTAGCGGGAGTAATGAGCAGTTCTTC. Full variable domain (remainder filled in from reference TRBV18 and TRBJ2-1): NAGVMQNPRHLVRRRGQEARLRCSPMKGHSHVYWYRQLPEEGLKFMVYLQKENIIDESGMPKERFSAEFPKEGPSILRIQQVVRGDSAAYFCASSPRTSGSNEQFFGPGTRLTVL.

The chain joins TRBV27 to TRBJ1-1; a possible D gene is TRBD1 (5 bases). Germline V CDR1 and CDR2: MNHEY, SMNVEV (reference sequence). The CDR3 totals 13 residues. The V end was cut by 3 bases, the J end by 6 bases, with 11 bases between. CDR3 bases: TGTGCCAGCAGTTTCCGCCGGGACTCTGAAGCTTTCTTT. Its translation is CASSFRRDSEAFF.

The gene calls are TRBV10-2 and TRBJ1-5; D is ambiguous. The CDR3 consists of 16 residues. The V gene's germline CDR1 is WSHSY and CDR2 SAAADI. Trimming took off 0 bases at V and 2 bases at J, with 11 bases between the two ends. This CDR3 reads CASSESNPPGNQPQHF. The CDR3 bases are TGCGCCAGCAGTGAGTCAAACCCCCCAGGCAATCAGCCCCAGCATTTT.

This chain connects TRBV2 to TRBJ2-2, with a possible D match to TRBD1 (6 bases). V shed 5 bases and J shed 5 bases, with 15 bases lying between them. The CDR3 length is 15 residues. The V gene's germline CDR1 is SNHLY and CDR2 FYNNEI. The CDR3 DNA reads TGTGCCAGCAGTCGCCAGGGGCAGGCGACCGGGGAGCTGTTTTTT. Protein sequence: CASSRQGQATGELFF.

The J gene is TRBJ2-2, the V gene TRBV4-1; D might be TRBD2 (7 bases). Germline values: CDR1 MGHRA, CDR2 YSYEKL. This CDR3 has 16 amino acids. V was pared by 5 bases and J by 4 bases, with 17 bases between. Here the CDR3 reads CASSVGGGVFTGELFF. CDR3 in DNA: TGCGCCAGCAGCGTCGGAGGGGGGGTGTTCACCGGGGAGCTGTTTTTT.

The V gene is TRBV28, the J gene TRBJ1-5; TRBD1 might be the D (5 bases). CDR3 length: 15 amino acids. CDR1 and CDR2 from the germline V gene are MDHEN and SYDVKM. V dropped 2 bases and J dropped 7 bases, with 15 bases sitting between them. The CDR3 region is CASSLRGREDQPQHF. The CDR3 DNA follows: TGTGCCAGCAGTTTAAGGGGCAGGGAAGACCAGCCCCAGCATTTT.

V is TRBV5-6 and J is TRBJ1-5; D possibly corresponds to TRBD1 (5 bases). CDR1 and CDR2 from the germline V gene are SGHDT and YYEEEE. This CDR3 comprises 13 residues. Trimming took 3 bases from V and 4 from J, leaving 8 bases between them. The DNA of the CDR3 is TGTGCCAGCAGCTCTACAGGTAATCAGCCCCAGCATTTT. Protein product: CASSSTGNQPQHF.

The chain couples TRBV11-2 to TRBJ1-2, with D unclear. Trimming removed 3 bases at V and 0 bases at J, with 17 bases between. The CDR3 runs to 17 residues. Per the germline V gene, CDR1 is SGHAT and CDR2 is FQNNGV. The CDR3 is CASSFHSLPAANYGYTF. CDR3 sequence (DNA): TGTGCCAGCAGCTTCCACAGCCTTCCCGCAGCTAACTATGGCTACACCTTC.

The chain combines TRBV4-3 with TRBJ2-7, with a weak D call TRBD2 (5 bases). This CDR3 has 14 residues. Trimming took off 0 bases at V and 6 bases at J, with 12 bases between the two ends. The germline V gene encodes CDR1 LGHNA and CDR2 YSLEER. The CDR3 sequence is CASSQERGFGEQYF. In DNA, the CDR3 is TGCGCCAGCAGCCAAGAACGAGGGTTTGGCGAGCAGTACTTC.

The V call is TRBV11-2, the J call TRBJ1-6; D is uncertain. There are 14 residues in the CDR3. V was trimmed by 3 bases and J by 6 bases, leaving 9 bases between them. CDR1 and CDR2 (germline): SGHAT, FQNNGV. The CDR3 DNA reads as TGTGCCAGCAGCTTGTTTCGGGGTAATTCACCCCTCCACTTT. This gives the protein CASSLFRGNSPLHF.

This rearrangement joins TRBV29-1 to TRBJ2-7, with 7 bases aligning to TRBD1. Germline V gives CDR1 SQVTM, CDR2 ANQGSEA. Trimming took 7 bases from V and 6 from J; bases not matched to a gene: 6. The length of the CDR3 is 11 residues. CDR3 in DNA: TGCAGCGCCTTGACAGGGTCCGAGCAGTACTTC. It yields the protein CSALTGSEQYF.